This T cell receptor beta chain came from a study of blood T cell repertoires in COVID-19. Across the whole study: Acute and convalescent COVID-19 samples came from the United States, Italy and Spain. Nucleic acid was either cDNA or gDNA, and it came from T cells, B-cell-depleted T cells, or PBMCs.

Germline V lookup: CDR1 SGHVS, CDR2 FQNEAQ. Trimming pared 4 bases from V and 6 bases from J, leaving 10 bases between. This CDR3 has 14 amino acids. Under the authors' procedure: Estimation of nucleated cell counts relied on the amplification of reference gene primers. Sequencing used immunoSEQ multiplex PCR; TCRdb keeps in-frame clones, though not all of them. V and J calls and clone size come straight from that table; D and trimming were deduced from the DNA. The data contain more than 300,000 clones, about four fifths of them singletons. The chain combines TRBV7-8 with TRBJ1-6; D perhaps matches TRBD1 (5 bases). Sequencing used peripheral blood. This TCR derives from a woman aged 45-65 years with acute or convalescent COVID-19. The CDR3 reads CASSSQGGNSPLHF. Written as DNA, the CDR3 is TGTGCCAGCAGCTCTCAGGGTGGTAATTCACCCCTCCACTTT.